This paragraph reports one TCR beta chain. The table lists this clonotype with many counts. The target of this receptor is not known. No base quality values were provided; no much bigger clone lies one nucleotide off. Synthesis of TCR cDNA relied on 5'RACE template switching, a step that introduced a universal primer site along with unique molecular identifiers. cDNA synthesis was primed from both the TCR alpha and TCR beta constant segments. Library amplification used two PCR steps, and the second PCR step added sample barcodes and sequencing adapters. Sequencing of libraries was performed on Illumina HiSeq 2500 (2x100 bp) or NovaSeq (2x150 bp). Under the source paper's analysis protocol: MIGEC was used to demultiplex reads and collapse the reads into UMI consensus sequences, and MiXCR was used for V(D)J alignment. Clonotypes responding to the vaccine were identified with edgeR on replicate PBMC samples, with the criteria of FDR below 0.01 and a log2 fold change above 5 up to day 15. Bulk clonotypes were assigned CD4 or CD8 identity according to which sequenced CD4 or CD8 repertoire held them at higher abundance. TCRdb ran its own pipeline on the public reads, namely fastp trimming at Q25 and MiXCR clone calling, and kept in-frame beta chains. Entries that share a CDR3 protein sequence are merged under the most common genes and DNA. Clone size and V and J calls follow TCRdb, not the original study. A total of about 180,000 distinct CDR3 sequences appear in this sample, approximately 6.2% of them only once. The ten largest make up approximately 3% of the sample.

This specimen belongs to a study of T cells after yellow fever vaccination (dated by TCRdb to the late 2010s). About the study as a whole: Libraries from fractions with low cell numbers were prepared with the SMART-Seq v4 Ultra Low Input RNA kit. Bulk TCR alpha and beta repertoires were sequenced longitudinally to track T-cell clones before and after primary and booster YFV17D yellow fever vaccination. Two healthy male donors, one aged 18 to 30 and one aged 30 to 40 years, were included in the cohort. Blood samples were taken at several timepoints before and after primary and secondary immunization, and bulk PBMC replicates and cell subsets were isolated. The study at large found these results: The secondary T-cell response was found to be weaker but faster than the primary response, with a peak reached on day 5 rather than on day 15. Most clones expanded after primary vaccination were re-detected after the booster (almost 98% of CD4 and approximately 85% of CD8), suggesting broad memory maintenance. The study included only a couple of donors, which limits how far the findings can be generalized. FACS-sorted repertoires could contain abundant contaminating clonotypes from the bulk population, so computational filtering was required. A small share of clonotypes occurred in both CD4 and CD8 compartments, likely arising from convergent recombination.

Per the publication, the treatment or condition label means: live attenuated yellow fever vaccine strain. PBMCs were isolated from peripheral blood using a standard Ficoll-Paque protocol. CD4 and CD8 T-cell fractions were isolated with Dynabeads CD4 and CD8 positive selection kits. RNA was extracted with TriZol from bulk PBMCs, CD4 and CD8 fractions, and dextramer-positive and dextramer-negative fractions. This TCR derives from a man aged 18 to 30 who received the YFV17D yellow fever vaccine. The starting material was CD4+ T cells sorted from PBMCs, obtained on the day of the first yellow fever vaccination.

The sequenced DNA: TGCGCCAGCAGTGTACTGGACAGTAAGCCCGGGGAGCTGTTTTTT. Protein translation: CASSVLDSKPGELFF. The sequence links TRBV5-1 to TRBJ2-2; possibly the D gene is TRBD1, per 6 matching bases. The CDR3 runs 15 amino acids, cysteine and phenylalanine included. This entry keeps only the CDR3 DNA: 45 bases, framed from base 1. As encoded in the germline V gene, CDR1 is SGHRS while CDR2 is YFSETQ. Trimming at the junction amounts to 5 bases on V and 6 bases on J, and the germline ends lie 17 bases apart.